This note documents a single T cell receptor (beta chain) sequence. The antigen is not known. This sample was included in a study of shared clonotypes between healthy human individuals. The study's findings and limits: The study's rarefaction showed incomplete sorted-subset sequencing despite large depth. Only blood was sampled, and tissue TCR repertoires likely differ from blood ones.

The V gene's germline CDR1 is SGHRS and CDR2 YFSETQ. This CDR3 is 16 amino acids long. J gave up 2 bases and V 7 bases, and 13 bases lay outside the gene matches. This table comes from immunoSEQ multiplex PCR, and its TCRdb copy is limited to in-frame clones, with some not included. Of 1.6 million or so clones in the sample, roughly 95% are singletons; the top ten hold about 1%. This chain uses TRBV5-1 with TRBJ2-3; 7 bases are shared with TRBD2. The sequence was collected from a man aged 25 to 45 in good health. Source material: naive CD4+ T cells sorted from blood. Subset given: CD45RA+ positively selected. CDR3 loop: CASQLRSGTTTDTQYF. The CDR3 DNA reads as TGCGCCAGCCAGTTGAGGAGCGGGACTACCACAGATACGCAGTATTTT.